This T cell receptor beta chain stems from a study of blood T cells in healthy people across ages. General study results and limits: In the absence of known donor CMV status, changes in expanded clonotypes were possibly confounded. Because sorting was not performed, PBMCs prevented conclusive naive versus antigen-experienced comparison.

Whenever a sample was processed, at least 6.5 million PBMCs were isolated. Combining a sample-barcoded 5' primer with a J-beta primer mix, a second PCR ran for roughly 7 to 12 cycles. The authors tagged each cDNA molecule using a template-switch adaptor with 12 random nucleotides. TCRdb reprocessed the 5' RACE reads with MiXCR, giving one entry per CDR3 protein. The data hold about 650,000 distinct CDR3 sequences, with 40% to 65% observed a single time. This CDR3 is built from 13 residues. Germline V gives CDR1 SGHTA, CDR2 FQGNSA. V lost 5 bases to trimming and J lost 4 bases, with 11 bases between them. This clonotype came up a few times. Antigen specificity is unknown.

This TCR was recovered from a woman older than 75 in good health. The chain joins TRBV7-2 to TRBJ2-5; TRBD2 might be the D (5 bases). Sequences were obtained from blood. The CDR3 region is CASSPLVRETQYF. CDR3 bases: TGTGCCAGCAGCCCACTAGTTAGAGAGACCCAGTACTTC.